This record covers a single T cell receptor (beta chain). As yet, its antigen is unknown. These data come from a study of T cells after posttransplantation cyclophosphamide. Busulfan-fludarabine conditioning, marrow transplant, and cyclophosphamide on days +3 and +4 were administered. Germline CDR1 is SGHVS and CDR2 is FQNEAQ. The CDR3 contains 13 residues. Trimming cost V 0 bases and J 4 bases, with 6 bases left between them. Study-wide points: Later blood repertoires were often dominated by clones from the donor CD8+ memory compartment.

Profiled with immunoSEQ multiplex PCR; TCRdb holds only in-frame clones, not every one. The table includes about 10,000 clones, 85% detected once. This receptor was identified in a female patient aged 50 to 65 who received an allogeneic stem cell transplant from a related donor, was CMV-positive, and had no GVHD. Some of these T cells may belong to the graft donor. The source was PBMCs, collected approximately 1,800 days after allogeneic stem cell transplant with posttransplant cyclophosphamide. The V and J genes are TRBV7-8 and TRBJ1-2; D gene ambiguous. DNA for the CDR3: TGTGCCAGCAGCTTAGCCGGTCCCTATGGCTACACCTTC. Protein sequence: CASSLAGPYGYTF.